This T cell receptor beta chain was sequenced during a study of PD-L1 blockade in urothelial cancer. Generated by immunoSEQ multiplex PCR, the TCRdb table keeps only in-frame clones and is missing some. The sample lists tens of thousands of clones, roughly 82% seen once, with more than 8% in the top ten. Germline trimming cut 6 bases from V and 7 bases from J; bases unmatched to any gene: 12. CDR3 size: 15 residues. Per the germline V gene, CDR1 is SNHLY and CDR2 is FYNNEI. The sequencing here drew on PBMCs, taken around atezolizumab (anti-PD-L1) treatment. This TCR came from a man aged 65 to 85 with urothelial cancer. The chain recombines TRBV2 with TRBJ1-2, with 9 bases matching TRBD1. CDR3 residues: CASRYGTGTFGGYTF. In DNA, the CDR3 is TGTGCCAGCAGATACGGGACAGGGACTTTTGGTGGCTACACCTTC.